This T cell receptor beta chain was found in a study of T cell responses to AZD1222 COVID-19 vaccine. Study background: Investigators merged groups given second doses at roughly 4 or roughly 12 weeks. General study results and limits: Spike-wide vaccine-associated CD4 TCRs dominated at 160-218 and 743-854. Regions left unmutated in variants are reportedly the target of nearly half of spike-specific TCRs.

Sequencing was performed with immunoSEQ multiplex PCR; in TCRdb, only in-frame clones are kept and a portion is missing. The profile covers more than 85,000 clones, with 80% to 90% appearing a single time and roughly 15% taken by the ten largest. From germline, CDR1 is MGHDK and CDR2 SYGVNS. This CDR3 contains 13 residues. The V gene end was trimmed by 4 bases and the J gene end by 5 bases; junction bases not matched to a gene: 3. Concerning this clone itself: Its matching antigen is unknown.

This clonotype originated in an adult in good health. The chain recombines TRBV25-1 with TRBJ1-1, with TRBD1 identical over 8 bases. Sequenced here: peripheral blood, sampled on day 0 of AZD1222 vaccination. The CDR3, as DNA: TGTGCCAGCAGTGGAACAGGGGGTACTGAAGCTTTCTTT. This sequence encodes CASSGTGGTEAFF.